These 25 T cell receptor beta chains were all obtained from the same sample, sequenced in a study of cytomegalovirus exposure and HLA in healthy donors. A multiplex PCR was run with 60 Vbeta primers and 13 Jbeta primers. Only in-frame clones appear in the TCRdb table, and some are missing; sequencing was by immunoSEQ multiplex PCR. The sample holds about 84,000 clones, more than 70% seen once. The sequencing input was PBMCs. Receptor source: a male donor in good health and CMV-seropositive.

The rearrangement links TRBV9 to TRBJ2-7; TRBD2 aligns across 8 bases. Trimming at V came to 2 bases and at J to 0 bases, leaving 4 bases not matched to a gene. Germline assignment: CDR1 SGDLS and CDR2 YYNGEE. The CDR3 loop spans 15 amino acids. In DNA form, the CDR3 reads TGTGCCAGCAGCGTGACTAGCGCGAGCTCCTACGAGCAGTACTTC. Its protein is CASSVTSASSYEQYF.

Only a few counts were recorded for this clone. The chain employs TRBV10-1 and TRBJ1-2; D gene unclear. CDR1 and CDR2 (germline): WNHNN, SYGVQD (reference sequence). This CDR3 comprises 15 residues. With 6 bases removed from V and 2 bases from J, the gap between germline ends came to 16 bases. The CDR3 is CASRPHPTGNYGYTF. DNA for the CDR3: TGCGCCAGCAGACCTCACCCTACGGGGAACTATGGCTACACCTTC.

This sequence joins TRBV23-1 and TRBJ2-7, with TRBD1 matching 7 bases. TRBV23-1 is recorded as an ORF, its role being uncertain. CDR3 length: 16 residues. J lost 1 base, V lost 7 bases, and 13 bases had no gene match. The CDR3 DNA reads TGCGCCAGCACGTACCGGGACAGACGCCCATCCTACGAGCAGTACTTC. It specifies CASTYRDRRPSYEQYF.

The V gene is TRBV5-1, the J gene TRBJ2-7, with D unclear. CDR1 SGHRS and CDR2 YFSETQ come from the germline V gene. V lost 2 bases and J 0 bases, leaving 9 bases between the germline ends. The CDR3 sequence is 14 residues long. This chain's CDR3 is CASSLTESSYEQYF. DNA for the CDR3: TGCGCCAGCAGCTTAACAGAAAGCTCCTACGAGCAGTACTTC.

The genes are TRBV5-1 and TRBJ2-5, with unresolved D. CDR1 is SGHRS, CDR2 YFSETQ, per germline. This CDR3 has 13 residues. V was cut by 4 bases and J by 5 bases, with 12 bases left in between. The DNA of the CDR3 is TGCGCCAGCAGCCCGGTTTCCCTGGAGACCCAGTACTTC. Amino acid sequence: CASSPVSLETQYF.

The genes are TRBV7-9 and TRBJ2-7, with 8 bases identical to TRBD2. J gave up 6 bases and V 3 bases, and 1 base lay outside the gene matches. The CDR3 is 12 amino acids. Germline assignment: CDR1 SEHNR and CDR2 FQNEAQ (reference sequence). CDR3: CASSFGTSEQYF. The DNA for the CDR3 is TGTGCCAGCAGCTTTGGGACTAGCGAGCAGTACTTC.

This clone was counted a single time. The V gene is TRBV19, the J gene TRBJ2-7; D is possibly TRBD2 (5 bases). The CDR3 spans 14 residues. The V gene lost 3 bases and the J gene lost 0 bases, with 9 bases spanning the gap. Germline CDR1 LNHDA, CDR2 SQIVND (reference sequence). The CDR3 region has the DNA TGTGCCAGTAGTATTAGCGCAAGCTCCTACGAGCAGTACTTC. Translated, it gives CASSISASSYEQYF. The full variable domain, completed using reference TRBV19 and TRBJ2-7, is DGGITQSPKYLFRKEGQNVTLSCEQNLNHDAMYWYRQDPGQGLRLIYYSQIVNDFQKGDIAEGYSVSREKKESFPLTVTSAQKNPTAFYLCASSISASSYEQYFGPGTRLTVT.

This chain joins TRBV27 and TRBJ2-7; 16 positions match TRBD2. CDR3 length equals 20 residues. Trimming removed 4 bases from V and 0 bases from J; junction bases left unmatched: 12. Germline-derived CDR1 and CDR2 are MNHEY and SMNVEV (reference sequence). CDR3 region: CASSWGTSGRARFGSYEQYF. CDR3 coding DNA: TGTGCCAGCAGTTGGGGGACTAGCGGGAGGGCACGTTTTGGCTCCTACGAGCAGTACTTC.

The chain carries TRBV7-2 and TRBJ1-1; 10 nucleotides agree with TRBD1. CDR3 length: 14 residues. From germline, CDR1 is SGHTA and CDR2 FQGNSA. The V and J ends lost 6 bases and 2 bases, in that order; junction bases with no gene match: 3. CDR3 protein: CASRGQGHNTEAFF. The DNA of the CDR3 is TGTGCCAGCAGGGGACAGGGGCATAACACTGAAGCTTTCTTT. Together with reference TRBV7-2 and TRBJ1-1, the CDR3 gives the full variable domain: GAGVSQSPSNKVTEKGKDVELRCDPISGHTALYWYRQSLGQGLEFLIYFQGNSAPDKSGLPSDRFSAERTGGSVSTLTIQRTQQEDSAVYLCASRGQGHNTEAFFGQGTRLTVV.

This chain links TRBV27 with TRBJ1-3, with D unresolved. The CDR3 is 16 residues long. The germline V gene has CDR1 MNHEY and CDR2 SMNVEV (reference sequence). V lost 5 bases and J 0 bases, leaving 14 bases between the germline ends. This CDR3 is CASSQRSGVSGNTIYF. As DNA, the CDR3 is TGTGCCAGCAGTCAACGGTCAGGCGTCTCTGGAAACACCATATATTTT.

This rearrangement joins TRBV6-1 to TRBJ1-3; D may be TRBD1 (5 bases). Trimming removed 8 bases from V and 3 bases from J, with 8 bases in between. This CDR3 has 12 residues. CDR1 and CDR2 (germline): MNHNS, SASEGT. The CDR3 DNA follows: TGTGCCAGCCAGGGTTTTGGAAACACCATATATTTT. As protein: CASQGFGNTIYF.

This clone was seen only once. This chain links TRBV5-6 with TRBJ1-2; perhaps TRBD1 as D (5 bases). CDR3 length: 16 residues. Germline V CDR1 and CDR2: SGHDT, YYEEEE. Trimming took off 4 bases at V and 0 bases at J, with 16 bases between the two ends. The CDR3 is CASSQVRAGPNYGYTF. CDR3 in DNA: TGTGCCAGCAGCCAAGTCAGGGCAGGGCCTAACTATGGCTACACCTTC.

The gene calls are TRBV7-3 and TRBJ2-7; 12 bases are shared with TRBD2. V dropped 1 base and J dropped 5; count of bases not matched to a gene: 3. Germline V CDR1 and CDR2: SGHTA, FQGTGA. The length of the CDR3 is 15 residues. CDR3 region: CASSLRLAGVNEQYF. The CDR3 DNA reads TGTGCCAGCAGCTTAAGACTAGCGGGAGTCAACGAGCAGTACTTC.

The chain combines TRBV6-5 with TRBJ1-1; a weak D match, TRBD1 (6 bases). Trimming took 6 bases from V and 0 from J, leaving 14 bases between them. The CDR3 loop spans 15 amino acids. Germline CDR1 and CDR2: MNHEY and SVGAGI. The DNA for the CDR3 is TGTGCCAGCAGATTAAGGGGGAACATGAACACTGAAGCTTTCTTT. Translated: CASRLRGNMNTEAFF.

V and J are TRBV5-6 and TRBJ2-7; D might be TRBD2 (6 bases). The V end was cut by 3 bases, the J end by 9 bases, with 28 bases between. The CDR3 consists of 17 residues. Per germline, CDR1 SGHDT and CDR2 YYEEEE. The CDR3 DNA follows: TGTGCCAGCAGCTCCCTCGGAGGGGAAGGGGCGTTATTGGGGCAGTACTTC. Protein product: CASSSLGGEGALLGQYF.

The V gene is TRBV10-2, the J gene TRBJ1-1; D remains unclear. CDR3 length equals 11 residues. Trimming stripped 4 bases from V and 7 bases from J, with 7 bases between. Germline values: CDR1 WSHSY, CDR2 SAAADI. The CDR3 DNA sequence: TGCGCCAGCAGTGGCGCGTTTGAAGCTTTCTTT. Translation gives CASSGAFEAFF.

The CDR3 DNA reads as TGTGCCAGCAGCCGACAGCACCAAGAGACCCAGTACTTC. It codes for CASSRQHQETQYF. The chain carries TRBV6-5 and TRBJ2-5; a weak D match, TRBD1 (5 bases). The CDR3 loop spans 13 amino acids. V lost 6 bases and J lost 0, with 8 bases in between. The germline V gene has CDR1 MNHEY and CDR2 SVGAGI.

V gene TRBV11-2 combines with J gene TRBJ2-3; 15 bases line up with TRBD2. The germline CDR1 and CDR2 sequences are SGHAT and FQNNGV. This CDR3 is 18 amino acids long. Trimming removed 5 bases from V and 2 bases from J; junction bases left unmatched: 8. For the CDR3, the DNA is TGTGCCAGCAGCCCGGGACTAGCGGGAGGCCGGAACACAGATACGCAGTATTTT. Translation gives CASSPGLAGGRNTDTQYF.

V gene TRBV7-2 combines with J gene TRBJ1-2; TRBD1 aligns across 8 bases. This CDR3 has 14 amino acids. Germline V gene sequence: CDR1 SGHTA, CDR2 FQGNSA. Trimming removed 3 bases from V and 3 bases from J; junction bases left unmatched: 3. The CDR3 nucleotides are TGTGCCAGCAGCTTGGACAGGGCTTACTATGGCTACACCTTC. This sequence encodes CASSLDRAYYGYTF.

This chain links TRBV25-1 with TRBJ1-1; 8 positions agree with TRBD1. Trimming removed 8 bases from V and 5 bases from J; junction bases left unmatched: 10. Per germline, CDR1 MGHDK and CDR2 SYGVNS. The CDR3 has 14 residues. Here the CDR3 reads CASGPRGLGTEAFF. In DNA, the CDR3 is TGTGCCAGCGGTCCCAGGGGGCTCGGAACTGAAGCTTTCTTT.

The J gene is TRBJ2-5, the V gene TRBV5-4; 7 positions agree with TRBD2. Trimming took 4 bases from V and 2 from J; bases not matched to a gene: 14. The germline gives CDR1 SGHNT, CDR2 YYREEE (reference sequence). This CDR3 has 17 residues. CDR3 nucleotides: TGTGCCAGCAGCCGGCCCACCTCGACTAGCCGACAAGAGACCCAGTACTTC. Amino acids: CASSRPTSTSRQETQYF.

V is TRBV6-6 and J is TRBJ2-1; 7 nucleotides match TRBD1. The length of the CDR3 is 13 residues. Germline assignment: CDR1 MNHNY and CDR2 SVGAGI (reference sequence). Trimming cost V 5 bases and J 15 bases; bases outside gene matches: 13. The CDR3 DNA reads TGTGCCAGCAGTGAGACAGGGCCTAGTTTGCTGTTCTTC. The encoded protein is CASSETGPSLLFF.

The chain carries TRBV7-2 and TRBJ2-7; TRBD2 matches 10 bases. Trimming removed 2 bases from V and 2 bases from J; junction bases left unmatched: 15. CDR1 and CDR2 from the germline V gene are SGHTA and FQGNSA. The CDR3 has 19 amino acids. For the CDR3, the DNA is TGTGCCAGCAGCTTAAGGGTGTCTAGCGGGAGTATTGGGGCCTACGAGCAGTACTTC. This codes for CASSLRVSSGSIGAYEQYF.

V usage is TRBV28 and J usage is TRBJ1-4; a possible D gene is TRBD1 (6 bases). Germline V CDR1 and CDR2: MDHEN, SYDVKM. Trimming removed 4 bases from V and 7 bases from J, with 13 bases in between. The CDR3 has 14 amino acids. CDR3 protein: CASSWAGAGEKLFF. CDR3 coding DNA: TGTGCCAGCAGTTGGGCAGGGGCTGGTGAAAAACTGTTTTTT.

The chain combines TRBV19 with TRBJ1-2; 9 positions agree with TRBD1. Germline V gene lookup returns CDR1 LNHDA and CDR2 SQIVND (reference sequence). J gave up 3 bases and V 6 bases, and 5 bases lay outside the gene matches. The CDR3 length is 14 residues. The DNA for the CDR3 is TGTGCCAGTAGGACGACAGGGGGTTACTATGGCTACACCTTC. It specifies CASRTTGGYYGYTF.